These T cell receptor beta chains were read from a single sample in a study of spatial heterogeneity in lung cancer. MiXCR, run by TCRdb on the 5' RACE reads, gives a single entry per CDR3 protein. The data show about 45,000 distinct CDR3 sequences, under 7.5% seen once. The sample in question was PBMCs, obtained at surgery. The receptors derive from a female donor with early-stage non-small cell lung cancer. Both conserved end residues are part of each CDR3. The order of the fields is CDR3 protein, CDR3 DNA, D gene, J gene, clone size, V gene. D genes are given only for firm matches. Clone size is stated in some rows and not others, as once, few, many or a class when expanded.

CASCAGGSRAFF TGTGCCAGCTGCGCGGGGGGGTCAAGGGCTTTCTTT . TRBJ1-1 many TRBV6-6
CASSPGLAGGHTQYF TGTGCCAGCAGCCCCGGACTAGCGGGGGGGCACACGCAGTATTTT TRBD2 TRBJ2-3 many TRBV5-6
CATSRDANEQYF TGTGCCACCAGCAGAGATGCCAACGAGCAGTACTTC . TRBJ2-7 many TRBV15
CASSPPLRALGAFF TGCGCCAGCAGCCCCCCTTTAAGGGCATTGGGGGCTTTCTTT . TRBJ1-1 few TRBV4-1
CSVAQGGTDTQYF TGCAGCGTTGCCCAGGGTGGTACAGATACGCAGTATTTT . TRBJ2-3 many TRBV29-1
CASSLGDSGVYEQYF TGTGCCAGCAGCTTAGGGGATAGCGGGGTGTACGAGCAGTACTTC TRBD2 TRBJ2-7 many TRBV11-3
CASSIGLGNEQYF TGCGCCAGCAGCATCGGTCTAGGGAACGAGCAGTACTTC . TRBJ2-7 . TRBV5-1
CASSGMDRAGDMNTEAFF TGTGCCAGCAGTGGGATGGACAGGGCCGGGGATATGAACACTGAAGCTTTCTTT TRBD1 TRBJ1-1 few TRBV2
CSASQSVWAGEAFF TGCAGTGCTAGCCAGTCGGTCTGGGCGGGTGAAGCTTTCTTT . TRBJ1-1 many TRBV20-1
CASSQRDRVNTEAFF TGTGCCAGCAGCCAAAGGGACAGGGTGAACACTGAAGCTTTCTTT TRBD1 TRBJ1-1 many TRBV3-1
CSVVPSEYQETQYF TGCAGCGTTGTTCCTAGCGAGTACCAAGAGACCCAGTACTTC . TRBJ2-5 many TRBV29-1
CSAIRASGTGRQPQHF TGCAGTGCTATCCGAGCCTCTGGGACAGGGCGCCAGCCCCAGCATTTT TRBD1 TRBJ1-5 many TRBV20-1
CASSPRVAKSGELFF TGTGCCAGCAGCCCAAGGGTAGCGAAATCCGGGGAGCTGTTTTTT . TRBJ2-2 many TRBV7-2
CASSFGEGTGELFF TGTGCCAGCAGCTTCGGCGAAGGCACCGGGGAGCTGTTTTTT . TRBJ2-2 . TRBV7-7
CASSRQATSGDSYEQYF TGTGCCAGCTCCCGTCAAGCGACTAGCGGGGATTCCTACGAGCAGTACTTC TRBD2 TRBJ2-7 . TRBV18
CASSAGIGSTEAFF TGCGCCAGCAGCGCCGGGATTGGCTCCACTGAAGCTTTCTTT . TRBJ1-1 . TRBV5-1
CASSYLGPGHEQYF TGTGCCAGCAGTTACCTTGGACCCGGCCACGAGCAGTACTTC . TRBJ2-7 many TRBV6-5
CASSRTGGMGGDTQYF TGCGCCAGCAGCCGGACAGGGGGCATGGGAGGAGATACGCAGTATTTT TRBD1 TRBJ2-3 . TRBV5-1
CASSLGIYNTEAFF TGTGCCAGCAGTTTAGGGATCTATAACACTGAAGCTTTCTTT . TRBJ1-1 many TRBV12-3/TRBV12-4
CSVGTGRGRDEQYF TGCAGCGTTGGCACCGGCAGGGGGCGCGACGAGCAGTACTTC TRBD1 TRBJ2-7 many TRBV29-1
CSARDHTAGTDTQYF TGCAGTGCTAGAGATCATACAGCGGGCACAGATACGCAGTATTTT . TRBJ2-3 many TRBV20-1
CAISEPRDQETQYF TGTGCCATCAGTGAGCCCCGGGACCAAGAGACCCAGTACTTC . TRBJ2-5 many TRBV10-3
CASSNGQGTQYF TGTGCCAGCAGTAACGGACAGGGGACACAGTACTTC TRBD1 TRBJ2-7 few TRBV6-5
CASSEPSTDTQYF TGTGCCAGCAGTGAACCTAGCACAGATACGCAGTATTTT . TRBJ2-3 . TRBV6-1
CASSPRQGFEAFF TGTGCCAGCAGCCCGCGCCAGGGGTTTGAAGCTTTCTTT . TRBJ1-1 many TRBV7-2
CASSQSSIRRQNTEAFF TGCGCCAGCAGCCAGAGTTCCATCCGCAGGCAGAACACTGAAGCTTTCTTT . TRBJ1-1 . TRBV4-1
CASTRAHLTDTQYF TGTGCCAGTACCCGGGCCCACCTCACAGATACGCAGTATTTT . TRBJ2-3 . TRBV19
CASSEGLDSANNEQFF TGTGCCAGCAGTGAAGGTCTGGACAGCGCAAACAATGAGCAGTTCTTC . TRBJ2-1 few TRBV2
CSVVLGGAHEQYF TGCAGCGTTGTCCTAGGGGGAGCCCACGAGCAGTACTTC . TRBJ2-7 few TRBV29-1
CASSPLGQGYQPQHF TGTGCCAGCTCACCCCTCGGACAGGGCTATCAGCCCCAGCATTTT TRBD1 TRBJ1-5 many TRBV18
CATSAPSGQGSTGELFF TGTGCCACCAGTGCCCCTTCAGGTCAGGGTTCCACCGGGGAGCTGTTTTTT . TRBJ2-2 many TRBV24-1
CATSRDLQEETQYF TGTGCCACCAGCAGAGATCTGCAGGAAGAGACCCAGTACTTC . TRBJ2-5 many TRBV15
CASETGRTSTDTQYF TGTGCTAGTGAAACGGGGAGAACTAGCACAGATACGCAGTATTTT . TRBJ2-3 few TRBV12-5
CASSDPLYEQYF TGTGCCAGCAGTGATCCCCTCTACGAGCAGTACTTC . TRBJ2-7 few TRBV25-1
CASSNSNQPQHF TGTGCCAGCAGCAACAGCAATCAGCCCCAGCATTTT . TRBJ1-5 many TRBV11-2
CASSQLSGGNQETQYF TGCGCCAGCAGCCAACTTAGCGGGGGGAACCAAGAGACCCAGTACTTC TRBD2 TRBJ2-5 many TRBV4-1
CASSSGVHTGDTEAFF TGTGCCAGCTCGTCCGGGGTTCATACAGGGGACACTGAAGCTTTCTTT TRBD1 TRBJ1-1 many TRBV18
CASSPRPGGYTF TGTGCCAGCAGTCCCCGCCCCGGGGGCTACACCTTC . TRBJ1-2 many TRBV12-3/TRBV12-4
CAISESGLGNNEQFF TGTGCCATCAGTGAGTCGGGGTTAGGGAACAATGAGCAGTTCTTC . TRBJ2-1 few TRBV10-3
CASSSDRRETQYF TGTGCCAGCAGTTCGGACAGGCGAGAGACCCAGTACTTC TRBD1 TRBJ2-5 few TRBV12-3/TRBV12-4
CSASGFVSGTSGLYEQYF TGCAGTGCTAGTGGTTTCGTAAGTGGGACTAGCGGTCTCTACGAGCAGTACTTC TRBD2 TRBJ2-7 few TRBV20-1
CASRGSYNSPLHF TGTGCCAGCAGGGGCTCCTATAATTCACCCCTCCACTTT . TRBJ1-6 few TRBV2
CASGRLAVIEQFF TGTGCCAGCGGCCGACTAGCGGTCATCGAGCAGTTCTTC TRBD2 TRBJ2-1 many TRBV2